This entry lists 32 T cell receptor beta chains sequenced from one sample in a study of shared clonotypes between healthy human individuals. Some clones are missing from TCRdb's copy, which holds only in-frame ones; the method was immunoSEQ multiplex PCR. Of about 1.5 million clones listed, nearly 99% are singletons. Source material: naive CD4+ T cells sorted from blood. Subset denoted: CD45RA+ positively selected. The source is a man in his thirties or forties in good health.

The CDR3 loop is CASSLAQLLAGYTGELFF. The CDR3 DNA is TGCGCCAGCAGCTTGGCCCAACTACTAGCGGGGTACACCGGGGAGCTGTTTTTT. The chain links TRBV5-1 to TRBJ2-2; TRBD2 aligns across 10 bases. Germline V gene lookup returns CDR1 SGHRS and CDR2 YFSETQ. V shed 0 bases and J 3 bases; nucleotides not matched to a gene: 8. This CDR3 has 18 amino acids.

The V gene is TRBV28, the J gene TRBJ2-7; TRBD2 might be the D (6 bases). Trimming took 3 bases from V and 3 from J, leaving 15 bases between them. The germline gives CDR1 MDHEN, CDR2 SYDVKM. The CDR3 runs 15 residues. The CDR3: CASSLGGGRNYEQYF. The CDR3 bases are TGTGCCAGCAGTTTGGGGGGTGGACGGAACTACGAGCAGTACTTC.

The chain employs TRBV5-6 and TRBJ2-5; D gene unclear. V was pared by 0 bases and J by 3 bases, with 6 bases between. The CDR3 sequence is 13 residues long. Germline V gene sequence: CDR1 SGHDT, CDR2 YYEEEE. The CDR3, as DNA: TGTGCCAGCAGCTTGGATGCCGAAGAGACCCAGTACTTC. Translating it yields CASSLDAEETQYF. Full variable domain (outside the CDR3, taken from reference TRBV5-6 and TRBJ2-5): DAGVTQSPTHLIKTRGQQVTLRCSPKSGHDTVSWYQQALGQGPQFIFQYYEEEERQRGNFPDRFSGHQFPNYSSELNVNALLLGDSALYLCASSLDAEETQYFGPGTRLLVL.

This chain links TRBV4-1 with TRBJ2-1; D might be TRBD2 (6 bases). Germline loops: CDR1 MGHRA, CDR2 YSYEKL. CDR3 size: 13 residues. Trimming left V 10 bases short and J 10 bases short, with 20 bases between. CDR3 bases: TGCGCCACCGGGAGTCTAGGATCTTGGGAGCAGTTCTTC. Translating gives CATGSLGSWEQFF.

This rearrangement joins TRBV18 to TRBJ2-3, with 10 bases fitting TRBD2. The CDR3 totals 18 residues. Looked up from germline, CDR1 is KGHSH and CDR2 is LQKENI. The V and J ends lost 3 bases and 6 bases, in that order; junction bases with no gene match: 15. In DNA form, the CDR3 reads TGTGCCAGCTCACCCCCTCCTGTACTAGCGGGGTTGGAGGATACGCAGTATTTT. Translated: CASSPPPVLAGLEDTQYF.

The J gene is TRBJ2-1, the V gene TRBV5-1; 9 bases fit TRBD2. Germline V lookup: CDR1 SGHRS, CDR2 YFSETQ. This CDR3 has 18 residues. V was pared by 4 bases and J by 4 bases, with 15 bases of the junction left unmatched. The CDR3 loop is CASSPGPGAGGGYNEQFF. DNA for the CDR3: TGCGCCAGCAGCCCGGGCCCCGGAGCGGGAGGAGGGTACAATGAGCAGTTCTTC.

The chain couples TRBV6-7 to TRBJ2-7; a possible D gene is TRBD2 (5 bases). TRBV6-7 carries the ORF label, with uncertain function. The length of the CDR3 is 16 residues. With 2 bases removed from V and 4 bases from J, the gap between germline ends came to 18 bases. CDR3 sequence: CASSYPQRMSGYEQYF. As DNA, the CDR3 is TGTGCCAGCAGTTACCCACAGCGGATGTCGGGGTACGAGCAGTACTTC.

V is TRBV10-1 and J is TRBJ2-7, with a tentative D call TRBD2 (5 bases). The CDR3 loop spans 13 amino acids. Trimming left V 9 bases short and J 2 bases short, with 14 bases between. The germline gives CDR1 WNHNN, CDR2 SYGVQD (reference sequence). The CDR3 protein is CARPRGGPYEQYF. CDR3 sequence (DNA): TGCGCCAGACCTCGGGGTGGGCCCTACGAGCAGTACTTC.

This sequence joins TRBV18 and TRBJ1-4; unclear D gene. Deletions cut 3 bases from V and 5 bases from J, with 16 bases between. There are 16 residues in the CDR3. The germline CDR1 and CDR2 sequences are KGHSH and LQKENI. CDR3 in amino acids: CASSPTEGWENEKLFF. CDR3 DNA: TGTGCCAGCTCACCCACGGAAGGGTGGGAGAATGAAAAACTGTTTTTT.

The DNA for the CDR3 is TGTGCCAGCAGCCTAGGACAGGAGCTTGGAAACACCATATATTTT. Translation gives CASSLGQELGNTIYF. The J gene is TRBJ1-3, the V gene TRBV28, with 7 bases aligning to TRBD1. Unmatched junction bases numbered 8, after V lost 6 bases and J lost 3 bases. CDR1 and CDR2 from the germline V gene are MDHEN and SYDVKM. This CDR3 region has 15 residues.

The genes are TRBV7-2 and TRBJ2-1; TRBD2 matches at 12 bases. The CDR3 loop spans 18 amino acids. Trimming cost V 6 bases and J 2 bases; bases outside gene matches: 11. Germline loops: CDR1 SGHTA, CDR2 FQGNSA. For the CDR3, the DNA is TGTGCCAGCAGAAGACTAGCGGGAGTCTATAGCCCCTACAATGAGCAGTTCTTC. This translates into CASRRLAGVYSPYNEQFF.

The V and J genes are TRBV5-4 and TRBJ2-1, with D hard to call. This CDR3 has 13 amino acids. The ends were cut back, 0 bases at V and 6 bases at J, with 7 bases in the middle. Germline lookup yields CDR1 SGHNT and CDR2 YYREEE (reference sequence). The CDR3 DNA follows: TGTGCCAGCAGCTTGGGACCGACCAATGAGCAGTTCTTC. Protein sequence: CASSLGPTNEQFF.

The rearrangement links TRBV4-2 to TRBJ2-1, with D unresolved. Germline values: CDR1 LGHNA, CDR2 YNFKEQ. V lost 0 bases and J 8 bases, leaving 5 bases between the germline ends. This CDR3 region has 12 residues. The CDR3 region is CASSQDVDEQFF. As DNA, the CDR3 is TGTGCCAGCAGCCAAGATGTGGATGAGCAGTTCTTC.

V is TRBV6-6 and J is TRBJ1-5; TRBD1 might be the D (5 bases). The CDR3 is made up of 16 amino acids. Per the germline V gene, CDR1 is MNHNY and CDR2 is SVGAGI (reference sequence). Trimming removed 0 bases at V and 5 bases at J, with 14 bases between. The CDR3 loop is CASSYSFSTGDQPQHF. CDR3 nucleotide sequence: TGTGCCAGCAGTTACTCGTTTTCGACGGGGGATCAGCCCCAGCATTTT.

The chain uses TRBV10-3 and TRBJ2-1; D might be TRBD1 (5 bases). With 6 bases removed from V and 7 bases from J, the gap between germline ends came to 10 bases. The length of the CDR3 is 12 residues. Germline V gives CDR1 ENHRY, CDR2 SYGVKD. In DNA, the CDR3 is TGTGCCATCAGGCGATCAGGGAATGAGCAGTTCTTC. Its translation: CAIRRSGNEQFF.

The V gene is TRBV7-9, the J gene TRBJ1-1; no clear D. Germline V lookup: CDR1 SEHNR, CDR2 FQNEAQ (reference sequence). Trimming took 1 base from V and 6 from J, leaving 12 bases between them. CDR3 length equals 14 residues. CDR3 nucleotide sequence: TGTGCCAGCAGCTTAGTCCCGGAGCAATCTGAAGCTTTCTTT. Amino acid sequence: CASSLVPEQSEAFF.

The chain has TRBV6-5 and TRBJ1-5, with D maybe TRBD1 (6 bases). The CDR3 consists of 14 residues. CDR1 is MNHEY, CDR2 SVGAGI, per germline. V lost 2 bases and J lost 6, with 11 bases in between. CDR3 amino acids: CASSYAGEGQPQHF. In nucleotides, the CDR3 is TGTGCCAGCAGTTACGCAGGGGAGGGTCAGCCCCAGCATTTT.

The table lists this clone with a count of one. This chain uses TRBV5-1 with TRBJ1-2; D is perhaps TRBD1 (6 bases). Germline CDR1 is SGHRS and CDR2 is YFSETQ. Trimming cost V 4 bases and J 0 bases, with 13 bases left between them. The CDR3 is 15 residues long. The chain's CDR3 is CASSMTGDTNYGYTF. CDR3 nucleotides: TGCGCCAGCAGCATGACAGGAGATACTAACTATGGCTACACCTTC.

The J gene is TRBJ2-3, the V gene TRBV27; D unresolved. Germline CDR1 and CDR2: MNHEY and SMNVEV (reference sequence). The CDR3 has 12 amino acids. V gave up 6 bases and J gave up 4 bases, with 8 bases separating them. This chain's CDR3 is CASSRVPDTQYF. CDR3 in DNA: TGTGCCAGCAGCCGGGTCCCAGATACGCAGTATTTT.

The rearrangement joins TRBV6-5 to TRBJ2-5; D is uncertain. The CDR3 has 12 residues. V lost 6 bases, J lost 4 bases, and 9 bases lay in between. Per germline, CDR1 MNHEY and CDR2 SVGAGI. For the CDR3, the DNA is TGTGCCAGCAGCCCTCATTTAGAGACCCAGTACTTC. Its translation is CASSPHLETQYF.

This chain links TRBV9 with TRBJ2-7; D might be TRBD2 (6 bases). The CDR3 contains 16 residues. Germline V gene data show CDR1 as SGDLS and CDR2 as YYNGEE. V was pared by 2 bases and J by 2 bases, with 17 bases between. CDR3 residues: CASSVAIGGSPYEQYF. CDR3 in DNA: TGTGCCAGCAGCGTTGCTATAGGAGGGTCCCCCTACGAGCAGTACTTC.

The chain combines TRBV29-1 with TRBJ2-1, with D possibly TRBD2 on 6 matching bases. The CDR3 spans 15 residues. Trimming shortened V by 7 bases and J by 6 bases, and 22 bases separated the two germline ends. Germline V gene sequence: CDR1 SQVTM, CDR2 ANQGSEA. The CDR3 is CSALKGPLASNEQFF. Here the CDR3 DNA reads TGCAGCGCCTTGAAGGGACCCCTAGCGTCCAATGAGCAGTTCTTC.

The chain is built from TRBV18 and TRBJ2-2; 9 bases line up with TRBD1. The trim removed 1 base at V and 0 bases at J, leaving 6 bases unmatched. Per germline, CDR1 KGHSH and CDR2 LQKENI. This CDR3 has 18 residues. The CDR3 nucleotides read TGTGCCAGCTCACCACTACGGCGGACAGGGGCGAACACCGGGGAGCTGTTTTTT. This encodes CASSPLRRTGANTGELFF.

In its sample, this clone was seen once. CDR3: CASSKGGTGSYEQYF. The DNA for the CDR3 is TGTGCCAGTAGTAAAGGTGGGACAGGGTCCTACGAGCAGTACTTC. This chain uses TRBV19 with TRBJ2-7; the match to TRBD1 covers 9 bases. This CDR3 region has 15 residues. V gave up 4 bases and J gave up 1 base; unmatched junction bases: 5. Germline V lookup: CDR1 LNHDA, CDR2 SQIVND (reference sequence).

This chain connects TRBV7-2 to TRBJ2-6; D is uncertain. V was clipped by 3 bases and J by 2 bases, with 2 bases between them. In germline, CDR1 is SGHTA, CDR2 FQGNSA. The CDR3 is made up of 13 amino acids. The CDR3 sequence is CASSFTGANVLTF. Here the CDR3 DNA reads TGTGCCAGCAGCTTCACTGGGGCCAACGTCCTGACTTTC.

The J gene is TRBJ2-1, the V gene TRBV5-4; no reliable D call. The CDR3 has 13 residues. V gave up 0 bases and J gave up 8 bases, with 9 bases separating them. Germline lookup yields CDR1 SGHNT and CDR2 YYREEE (reference sequence). The CDR3 DNA is TGTGCCAGCAGCTTGGATCGTCCGGATGAGCAGTTCTTC. Its translation: CASSLDRPDEQFF.

This sequence joins TRBV11-2 and TRBJ2-7, with D perhaps TRBD2 (6 bases). V dropped 2 bases and J dropped 0 bases, with 8 bases sitting between them. CDR3 length: 14 amino acids. The germline gives CDR1 SGHAT, CDR2 FQNNGV. Written as DNA, the CDR3 is TGTGCCAGCAGCTTATGGCGGGGCTCCTACGAGCAGTACTTC. As protein: CASSLWRGSYEQYF.

This sequence joins TRBV28 and TRBJ1-2, with D hard to call. Trimming cost V 3 bases and J 7 bases, with 12 bases left between them. This CDR3 comprises 13 residues. Per the germline V gene, CDR1 is MDHEN and CDR2 is SYDVKM. The CDR3 coding sequence is TGTGCCAGCAGTTTGAGAGAGGCATCTGGCTACACCTTC. Amino acids: CASSLREASGYTF.

The chain couples TRBV7-2 to TRBJ2-7, with 9 bases that match TRBD2. Unmatched junction bases numbered 11, after V lost 1 base and J lost 4 bases. CDR1 and CDR2 (germline): SGHTA, FQGNSA. The CDR3 is made up of 17 amino acids. The CDR3 reads CASSLVPSGTAGYEQYF. DNA of the CDR3: TGTGCCAGCAGCTTAGTGCCTAGCGGGACGGCGGGGTACGAGCAGTACTTC.

The chain links TRBV19 to TRBJ1-3; tentatively, D is TRBD1 (6 bases). Germline CDR1 is LNHDA and CDR2 is SQIVND (reference sequence). Trimming pared 3 bases from V and 0 bases from J, leaving 12 bases between. The CDR3 loop spans 16 amino acids. The CDR3 nucleotides are TGTGCCAGTAGTATTCCGGGGGCGACCTCTGGAAACACCATATATTTT. This translates into CASSIPGATSGNTIYF.

The table lists this clone with a count of one. CDR3 sequence reads: CASSLVIDRVSAKNIQYF. Written as DNA, the CDR3 is TGTGCCAGCAGCTTAGTCATAGACAGGGTCAGCGCCAAAAACATTCAGTACTTC. The chain has TRBV7-2 and TRBJ2-4; 7 bases agree with TRBD1. The length of the CDR3 is 18 residues. Trimming cost V 1 base and J 1 base; bases outside gene matches: 10. Germline V gives CDR1 SGHTA, CDR2 FQGNSA.

The J gene is TRBJ1-1, the V gene TRBV6-5, with 8 bases lining up with TRBD1. Germline CDR1 reads MNHEY; CDR2 reads SVGAGI. CDR3 size: 14 residues. J lost 2 bases, V lost 5 bases, and 4 bases had no gene match. Here the CDR3 reads CASSRQGTNTEAFF. CDR3 DNA: TGTGCCAGCAGTAGACAGGGGACTAACACTGAAGCTTTCTTT.